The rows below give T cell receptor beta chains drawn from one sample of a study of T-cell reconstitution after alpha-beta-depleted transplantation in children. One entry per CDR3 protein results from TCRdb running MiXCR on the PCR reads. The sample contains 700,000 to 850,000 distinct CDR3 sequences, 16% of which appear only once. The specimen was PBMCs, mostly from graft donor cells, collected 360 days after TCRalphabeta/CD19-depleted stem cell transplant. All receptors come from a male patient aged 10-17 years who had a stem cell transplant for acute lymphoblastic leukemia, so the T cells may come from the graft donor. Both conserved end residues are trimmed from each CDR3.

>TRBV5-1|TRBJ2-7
ASSFRGLSSYEQY
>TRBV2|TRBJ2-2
ASREGLRTGELF
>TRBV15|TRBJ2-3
ATSRDLRDTQY
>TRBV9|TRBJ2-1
ASSAARYNEQF
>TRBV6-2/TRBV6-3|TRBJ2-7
ASSYGGRPNYEQY
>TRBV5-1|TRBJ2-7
ASSSRTGFNCEQY
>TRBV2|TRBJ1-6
ASRGGPLHH
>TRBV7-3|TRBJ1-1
ASSRGAENTEAF
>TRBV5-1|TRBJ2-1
ASSLRGDNEQF
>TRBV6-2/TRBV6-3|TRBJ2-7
ASSYTRGRAIVRYEQY
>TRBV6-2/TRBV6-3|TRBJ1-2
ASSFTERTRYRGANYGYT
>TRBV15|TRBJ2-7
ATSRPPGPSGDEQY
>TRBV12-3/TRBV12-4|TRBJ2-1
ASSTTSGIINEQF
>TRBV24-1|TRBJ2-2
ATSGGANTGELF
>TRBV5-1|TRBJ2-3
ASSLALGGGTDTQY
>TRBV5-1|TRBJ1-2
ASSLEGRGLRGYT
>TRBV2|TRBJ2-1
ASSVLAGVNEQF
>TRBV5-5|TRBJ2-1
ASSLRGLVQF